The 12 T cell receptor beta chains below all came from one sample that was sequenced in a study of T cells after yellow fever vaccination. From the 5' RACE reads, TCRdb called clonotypes with MiXCR, one entry per CDR3 protein. In the table there are about 400,000 distinct CDR3 sequences, 6.2% of which are singletons. Sequences were derived from PBMCs, sampled 5 days after the yellow fever booster vaccination. The receptors come from a man younger than 40 who received the YFV17D yellow fever vaccine.

This clonotype has a handful of counts. The V call is TRBV15, the J call TRBJ2-3; perhaps TRBD2 as D (6 bases). The CDR3 has 15 amino acids. Germline loops: CDR1 LNHNV, CDR2 YYDKDF (reference sequence). V was clipped by 3 bases and J by 1 base, with 11 bases between them. The CDR3 protein is CATSSYRGCTDTQYF. CDR3 DNA sequence: TGTGCCACCAGCAGTTATCGGGGGTGCACAGATACGCAGTATTTT.

The chain links TRBV28 to TRBJ1-2, with D maybe TRBD1 (5 bases). Germline V CDR1 and CDR2: MDHEN, SYDVKM. There are 12 residues in the CDR3. The V gene lost 2 bases and the J gene lost 6 bases, with 7 bases spanning the gap. The CDR3 sequence is CASSLPGNGYTF. The CDR3 bases are TGTGCCAGCAGTTTACCAGGGAATGGCTACACCTTC.

The genes are TRBV10-3 and TRBJ1-2; D unclear. Germline CDR1 reads ENHRY; CDR2 reads SYGVKD. This CDR3 has 13 residues. V shed 1 base and J shed 8 bases, with 11 bases lying between them. This chain's CDR3 is CAISEFGVVGYTF. In DNA, the CDR3 is TGTGCCATCAGTGAGTTTGGGGTGGTCGGCTACACCTTC.

This clonotype was observed at least ten times. The rearrangement links TRBV20-1 to TRBJ2-2; D might be TRBD2 (6 bases). Germline-derived CDR1 and CDR2 are DFQATT and SNEGSKA (reference sequence). CDR3 length: 14 amino acids. Trimming took 4 bases from V and 1 from J, leaving 10 bases between them. CDR3 DNA: TGCAGTGCTACCCGGCGGGGGAACACCGGGGAGCTGTTTTTT. This translates into CSATRRGNTGELFF.

In this sample, this clonotype turned up many times. The chain couples TRBV7-2 to TRBJ2-7; D ambiguous. V lost 5 bases and J 2 bases, leaving 19 bases between the germline ends. This CDR3 region has 16 residues. The germline CDR1 and CDR2 sequences are SGHTA and FQGNSA. CDR3 in amino acids: CASSLSRASGTYEQYF. The CDR3 DNA follows: TGTGCCAGCAGCCTATCCCGTGCGTCTGGAACCTACGAGCAGTACTTC.

This clonotype was counted between two and nine times. V is TRBV15 and J is TRBJ2-7; unclear D gene. The ends were cut back, 0 bases at V and 2 bases at J, with 11 bases in the middle. CDR3 length equals 15 residues. Germline loops: CDR1 LNHNV, CDR2 YYDKDF (reference sequence). CDR3 sequence reads: CATSRDVADTYEQYF. In DNA, the CDR3 is TGTGCCACCAGCAGAGATGTGGCGGATACCTACGAGCAGTACTTC.

This clonotype was picked up a small number of times. The chain couples TRBV10-3 to TRBJ2-7; a weak D match, TRBD1 (5 bases). Per germline, CDR1 ENHRY and CDR2 SYGVKD. There are 12 residues in the CDR3. Trimming left V 8 bases short and J 2 bases short, with 10 bases between. The CDR3 coding sequence is TGTGCCATCGGCAGGGCTACCTACGAGCAGTACTTC. This gives the protein CAIGRATYEQYF.

This clonotype showed up just a few times. A read error may account for a junction end that differs from germline. The J gene is TRBJ2-4, the V gene TRBV12-3 or TRBV12-4; the D is unclear. The CDR3 sequence is 12 residues long. CDR3 nucleotide sequence: TGTGCCAGCAGTCGTCGAAACGGGCCCAACTATTTC. This gives the protein CASSRRNGPNYF.

This clonotype has a count of ten or more. The genes are TRBV5-1 and TRBJ2-2; 10 nucleotides match TRBD2. Losses at the gene ends were 4 bases for V and 0 bases for J; bases not matched to a gene: 6. CDR3 length: 17 amino acids. The germline CDR1 and CDR2 sequences are SGHRS and YFSETQ. CDR3 protein: CASSTGTSASNTGELFF. DNA of the CDR3: TGCGCCAGCAGCACAGGGACTAGCGCTTCGAACACCGGGGAGCTGTTTTTT.

This clonotype was detected only a few times. The V call is TRBV20-1, the J call TRBJ2-1, with a weak D call TRBD1 (5 bases). The CDR3 extends over 13 amino acids. Germline V lookup: CDR1 DFQATT, CDR2 SNEGSKA (reference sequence). Trimming stripped 4 bases from V and 7 bases from J, with 14 bases between. CDR3: CSATSDRTNEQFF. CDR3 nucleotides: TGCAGTGCTACGTCCGACAGAACGAATGAGCAGTTCTTC.

This rearrangement joins TRBV12-3 or TRBV12-4 to TRBJ2-7; D perhaps matches TRBD1 (5 bases). The CDR3 loop spans 13 amino acids. V was shortened by 6 bases and J by 3 bases, with 12 bases between the two germline ends. CDR3: CASRADSNYEQYF. The CDR3 DNA reads as TGTGCCAGCAGAGCCGACAGCAACTACGAGCAGTACTTC.

This clonotype was counted between two and nine times. The chain uses TRBV19 and TRBJ1-1, with D perhaps TRBD1 (6 bases). From germline, CDR1 is LNHDA and CDR2 SQIVND (reference sequence). The CDR3 consists of 15 residues. Trimming stripped 7 bases from V and 4 bases from J, with 19 bases between. CDR3 protein: CASTARGAGPTEAFF. The CDR3 DNA follows: TGTGCCAGTACCGCCCGGGGGGCAGGGCCCACTGAAGCTTTCTTT.